A single TCR beta chain is shown here with its context. Its target is not known. This sample was taken from a study of T cell responses to AZD1222 COVID-19 vaccine. About the research overall: Pooled in the analysis were second doses at about 4 or about 12 weeks. Points from the study as a whole: The study identified only five or six AZD1222 recipients as seropositive at baseline. White British people made up most donors, females outnumbered males, and clonal diversity was possibly underestimated. Within unmutated variant regions lay the reported targets of nearly half of spike-specific TCRs.

Sequencing used immunoSEQ multiplex PCR; TCRdb keeps in-frame clones, though not all of them. The sample contains 100,000 or so clones, about 87% of which appear only once. The CDR3 spans 13 residues. V was clipped by 3 bases and J by 4 bases; unmatched bases: 0. CDR1 SGDLS and CDR2 YYNGEE come from the germline V gene. This sequence joins TRBV9 and TRBJ2-2, with TRBD1 matching 7 bases. This specimen consisted of peripheral blood, obtained on day 0 of AZD1222 vaccination. This sequence originates from an adult in good health. In DNA, the CDR3 is TGTGCCAGCAGCGCAGGGGGCACCGGGGAGCTGTTTTTT. Residues: CASSAGGTGELFF.